This T cell receptor (beta chain) comes out of a study of post-analysis software for immune sequencing data. The CDR3 runs to 19 residues. Germline values: CDR1 MNHEY, CDR2 SMNVEV (reference sequence). V gave up 5 bases and J gave up 2 bases, with 27 bases separating them. A few counts support this clonotype. Its antigen is undetermined. Sequencing libraries made from TCR beta cDNA carried unique molecular identifiers. TCRdb reprocessed the PCR reads with MiXCR, giving one entry per CDR3 protein. The table has approximately 360,000 distinct CDR3 sequences, less than 35% seen once. The study, taken as a whole, reports: Higher frequency in patients than in controls was seen for about five TRBV segments, with TRBV5-6, TRBV5-1 and TRBV20-1 among them. People with multiple sclerosis had a significantly lower normalized Chao1 diversity than controls did.

The sample consisted of blood. This TCR was recovered from a girl aged 10-17 years with multiple sclerosis. V gene TRBV27 combines with J gene TRBJ1-2, with a tentative D call TRBD1 (6 bases). The CDR3 sequence is CASSLSLSPARGRNYGYTF. CDR3 in DNA: TGTGCCAGCAGTCTCTCCCTCTCCCCAGCCAGGGGAAGGAACTATGGCTACACCTTC.